Listed here are 25 T cell receptor beta chains from one sample, sequenced in a study of CD8 T cells in Susac syndrome. It was with random hexamers that about 0.45 to 1 ug RNA was reverse transcribed. TCRdb used MiXCR to reprocess the immunoSEQ multiplex PCR reads, holding one entry per CDR3 protein. The data show roughly 120,000 distinct CDR3 sequences, just under 95% seen once. The sequenced sample consisted of CD4+ T cells from PBMCs. These receptors came from a human donor with multiple sclerosis.

The chain links TRBV6-1 to TRBJ1-4, with D unclear. This CDR3 spans 14 amino acids. V was pared by 8 bases and J by 7 bases, with 17 bases between. CDR1 and CDR2 from the germline V gene are MNHNS and SASEGT. CDR3 residues: CASFPEGRGEKLFF. In DNA, the CDR3 is TGTGCCAGCTTTCCAGAAGGGCGGGGTGAAAAACTGTTTTTT.

CDR3 loop: CSVEELSYGYTF. CDR3 bases: TGCAGCGTTGAAGAGCTAAGCTATGGCTACACCTTC. V gene TRBV29-1 combines with J gene TRBJ1-2; D is undetermined. This CDR3 comprises 12 residues. CDR1 is SQVTM, CDR2 ANQGSEA, per germline. The V and J ends lost 0 bases and 4 bases respectively, with 6 bases between them.

The V gene is TRBV6-5, the J gene TRBJ1-2, with a tentative D call TRBD1 (6 bases). This CDR3 spans 14 amino acids. Germline CDR1 MNHEY, CDR2 SVGAGI. V lost 7 bases and J 1 base, leaving 13 bases between the germline ends. DNA for the CDR3: TGTGCCAGCATTTCCAGGGGATTTAACTATGGCTACACCTTC. Translation: CASISRGFNYGYTF.

V and J are TRBV12-3 or TRBV12-4 and TRBJ1-1; D is undetermined. The CDR3 spans 15 residues. Trimming removed 5 bases from V and 6 bases from J, with 19 bases in between. CDR3 sequence: CASSLRGQTRPEAFF. The CDR3 DNA sequence: TGTGCCAGCAGTCTCCGAGGGCAGACGAGACCTGAAGCTTTCTTT.

This sequence joins TRBV20-1 and TRBJ1-1; 10 bases line up with TRBD1. V lost 5 bases, J lost 10 bases, and 7 bases stayed unmatched. The CDR3 is made up of 12 amino acids. From germline, CDR1 is DFQATT and CDR2 SNEGSKA (reference sequence). CDR3 bases: TGCAGTGCTGTGACAGGGGGCGCGAGAGCTTTCTTT. Encoded protein: CSAVTGGARAFF.

The chain recombines TRBV5-4 with TRBJ2-2; maybe TRBD2 (6 bases). Germline loops: CDR1 SGHNT, CDR2 YYREEE (reference sequence). The CDR3 runs to 15 residues. V lost 4 bases to trimming and J lost 7 bases, with 17 bases between them. In DNA, the CDR3 is TGTGCCAGCAGCAGGAGGGTGGTGATAGGCGGGGAGCTGTTTTTT. Its protein product is CASSRRVVIGGELFF.

This chain connects TRBV6-6 to TRBJ1-2; 7 bases fit TRBD1. The CDR3 has 16 residues. Trimming cost V 0 bases and J 4 bases; bases outside gene matches: 8. Germline V gives CDR1 MNHNY, CDR2 SVGAGI (reference sequence). The CDR3 sequence is CASSYSNQGGSYGYTF. In DNA, the CDR3 is TGTGCCAGCAGTTACTCAAATCAGGGGGGCAGCTATGGCTACACCTTC.

The genes are TRBV7-8 and TRBJ1-5, with D tentatively TRBD1 (6 bases). The germline CDR1 and CDR2 sequences are SGHVS and FQNEAQ. The CDR3 is made up of 14 amino acids. The germline V and J ends were trimmed by 3 bases and 3 bases, with 9 bases remaining between them. The CDR3 DNA is TGTGCCAGCAGCTTGGACAGAAACAATCAGCCCCAGCATTTT. It yields the protein CASSLDRNNQPQHF. Filled out from reference TRBV7-8 and TRBJ1-5, the complete variable domain reads GAGVSQSPRYKVAKRGQDVALRCDPISGHVSLFWYQQALGQGPEFLTYFQNEAQLDKSGLPSDRFFAERPEGSVSTLKIQRTQQEDSAVYLCASSLDRNNQPQHFGDGTRLSIL.

The V and J genes are TRBV20-1 and TRBJ1-2, with no clear D. CDR1 and CDR2 from the germline V gene are DFQATT and SNEGSKA (reference sequence). V was clipped by 5 bases and J by 0 bases, with 10 bases between them. CDR3 size: 13 residues. CDR3 DNA: TGCAGTGCTCCGGATGGAGCTAACTATGGCTACACCTTC. This codes for CSAPDGANYGYTF.

The chain carries TRBV20-1 and TRBJ2-4; 7 bases align to TRBD2. This CDR3 spans 14 amino acids. V lost 6 bases to trimming and J lost 5 bases; unmatched junction nucleotides: 10. CDR1 is DFQATT, CDR2 SNEGSKA, per germline (reference sequence). The CDR3 DNA reads TGCAGTGCGGACGCTATGGGGGGGGAAAACATTCAGTACTTC. This encodes CSADAMGGENIQYF.

This clonotype showed up just once. V gene TRBV19 combines with J gene TRBJ1-2, with TRBD1 as a possible D gene (5 bases). Germline V gene lookup returns CDR1 LNHDA and CDR2 SQIVND (reference sequence). V was pared by 3 bases and J by 4 bases, with 21 bases between. The CDR3 has 17 residues. CDR3 bases: TGTGCCAGTAGTATGGGGACTCCCAAAAGGGAGACCTATGGCTACACCTTC. Protein sequence: CASSMGTPKRETYGYTF.

This chain connects TRBV5-1 to TRBJ2-5; no clear D. Germline lookup yields CDR1 SGHRS and CDR2 YFSETQ. This CDR3 spans 12 amino acids. V lost 0 bases and J lost 5, with 5 bases in between. Here the CDR3 reads CASSLGSETQYF. Written as DNA, the CDR3 is TGCGCCAGCAGCTTGGGATCGGAGACCCAGTACTTC. The whole variable domain, remainder taken from reference TRBV5-1 and TRBJ2-5, is KAGVTQTPRYLIKTRGQQVTLSCSPISGHRSVSWYQQTPGQGLQFLFEYFSETQRNKGNFPGRFSGRQFSNSRSEMNVSTLELGDSALYLCASSLGSETQYFGPGTRLLVL.

The CDR3 sequence is CASSPMGQNNSPLHF. The CDR3 nucleotides are TGTGCCAGCTCACCGATGGGACAGAATAATTCACCCCTCCACTTT. The chain links TRBV18 to TRBJ1-6, with 7 bases identical to TRBD1. Per germline, CDR1 KGHSH and CDR2 LQKENI. CDR3 length: 15 residues. The V gene end was trimmed by 3 bases and the J gene end by 5 bases; junction bases not matched to a gene: 4. The full variable domain, in which reference TRBV18 and TRBJ1-6 provide the parts outside the CDR3, is NAGVMQNPRHLVRRRGQEARLRCSPMKGHSHVYWYRQLPEEGLKFMVYLQKENIIDESGMPKERFSAEFPKEGPSILRIQQVVRGDSAAYFCASSPMGQNNSPLHFGNGTRLTVT.

V is TRBV18 and J is TRBJ2-6; 9 positions agree with TRBD1. V lost 6 bases, J lost 4 bases, and 4 bases stayed unmatched. The CDR3 runs to 15 residues. Germline V gives CDR1 KGHSH, CDR2 LQKENI. The DNA of the CDR3 is TGTGCCAGCTCCACAGGGGGCGCCGGGGCCAACGTCCTGACTTTC. The encoded protein is CASSTGGAGANVLTF.

This CDR3 is CAWSPFGQGAGYGYTF. The DNA of the CDR3 is TGTGCCTGGAGCCCATTCGGACAGGGGGCAGGCTATGGCTACACCTTC. The genes are TRBV30 and TRBJ1-2; 11 positions agree with TRBD1. Trimming removed 3 bases from V and 4 bases from J; junction bases left unmatched: 10. Germline CDR1 is GTSNPN and CDR2 is SVGIG (reference sequence). The CDR3 is 16 amino acids.

This chain links TRBV28 with TRBJ2-7, with a possible D match to TRBD1 (6 bases). V shed 5 bases and J shed 1 base, with 12 bases lying between them. This CDR3 region has 14 residues. Germline CDR1 reads MDHEN; CDR2 reads SYDVKM. The CDR3 nucleotides read TGTGCCAGCAGTAACCCCGGACAGTCCTACGAGCAGTACTTC. Translated, it gives CASSNPGQSYEQYF.

The chain uses TRBV6-5 and TRBJ2-7; D gene ambiguous. In germline, CDR1 is MNHEY, CDR2 SVGAGI. Trimming took 0 bases from V and 2 from J, leaving 11 bases between them. This CDR3 comprises 15 residues. The CDR3 is CASSYSYSGPYEQYF. The CDR3, as DNA: TGTGCCAGCAGTTACTCGTATTCGGGCCCCTACGAGCAGTACTTC.

CDR3 DNA sequence: TGCAGCGTCAACGGGATTCGCTCTGGCTACACCTTC. It specifies CSVNGIRSGYTF. The V gene is TRBV29-1, the J gene TRBJ1-2; D uncertain. This CDR3 is built from 12 residues. V shed 6 bases and J shed 7 bases, with 15 bases lying between them. Per germline, CDR1 SQVTM and CDR2 ANQGSEA.

V and J are TRBV5-1 and TRBJ2-1; perhaps TRBD1 as D (5 bases). This CDR3 has 15 amino acids. Trimming cost V 0 bases and J 5 bases, with 12 bases left between them. Germline V gene lookup returns CDR1 SGHRS and CDR2 YFSETQ. As DNA, the CDR3 is TGCGCCAGCAGCTTGGTTGGGGCATCAGACAATGAGCAGTTCTTC. It yields the protein CASSLVGASDNEQFF.

The V call is TRBV28, the J call TRBJ1-2, with D tentatively TRBD1 (5 bases). Per the germline V gene, CDR1 is MDHEN and CDR2 is SYDVKM. V was shortened by 7 bases and J by 1 base, with 13 bases between the two germline ends. The CDR3 runs to 14 residues. The CDR3: CASKPPGNNYGYTF. DNA for the CDR3: TGTGCCAGCAAACCTCCAGGGAATAACTATGGCTACACCTTC.

The V call is TRBV5-1, the J call TRBJ1-5, with a possible D match to TRBD1 (6 bases). V lost 3 bases and J lost 6, with 13 bases in between. This CDR3 spans 14 amino acids. The germline V gene has CDR1 SGHRS and CDR2 YFSETQ. As DNA, the CDR3 is TGCGCCAGCAGCTACCACAGGGCTACTCAGCCCCAGCATTTT. Amino acids: CASSYHRATQPQHF.

V gene TRBV2 combines with J gene TRBJ1-1; no definite D call. Trimming shortened V by 4 bases and J by 6 bases, and 6 bases separated the two germline ends. The CDR3 is made up of 11 amino acids. Germline lookup yields CDR1 SNHLY and CDR2 FYNNEI. Written as DNA, the CDR3 is TGTGCCAGCAGTGGGGCGCCTGAAGCTTTCTTT. As protein: CASSGAPEAFF.

This chain uses TRBV15 with TRBJ1-2; no firm D call. CDR3 length: 13 amino acids. Trimming cost V 2 bases and J 2 bases, with 6 bases left between them. CDR1 and CDR2 from the germline V gene are LNHNV and YYDKDF (reference sequence). The CDR3: CATSRKGNYGYTF. The DNA of the CDR3 is TGTGCCACCAGCAGAAAAGGGAACTATGGCTACACCTTC.

The chain couples TRBV28 to TRBJ2-7; 7 nucleotides match TRBD1. Trimming at V came to 2 bases and at J to 0 bases, leaving 4 bases not matched to a gene. The CDR3 totals 15 residues. CDR1 MDHEN and CDR2 SYDVKM come from the germline V gene. The CDR3 region has the DNA TGTGCCAGCAGTTTACCGGGACAGTACTCCTACGAGCAGTACTTC. This translates into CASSLPGQYSYEQYF.

This clonotype was seen a single time. The chain joins TRBV27 to TRBJ2-1; 11 bases match TRBD2. The length of the CDR3 is 16 residues. Germline CDR1 and CDR2: MNHEY and SMNVEV (reference sequence). V lost 4 bases and J lost 10; bases outside the gene matches: 12. As DNA, the CDR3 is TGTGCCAGCAGTTCCCCCCCCCTAGCGGGGGGAGGGGAGCAGTTCTTC. Amino acids: CASSSPPLAGGGEQFF.